A single count supports the clone carrying this TCR beta chain. What it binds is not known. The data were obtained in a study of shared clonotypes between healthy human individuals. Study-wide context: CD4 naive and CD4 memory each took three plates per donor, while CD8 naive took two and CD8 memory one. Findings and caveats of the study: On the whole, naive subsets had larger estimated richness than memory subsets had.

Deep was the level at which the assay was run. Clones were sequenced by immunoSEQ multiplex PCR, and TCRdb holds only the in-frame ones, with some missing. The sample has around 980,000 clones, about 80% seen once. Sequenced material: memory CD4+ T cells from PBMCs. Subset denoted: CD45RA-negative fraction. The sequence came from a man in his late teens or twenties in good health. Some clones in this sample may be carry-over from other donors' samples.

CDR3 residues: CASSLEGASEAFF. The CDR3 DNA is TGTGCCAGCTCATTGGAGGGGGCTTCTGAAGCTTTCTTT. This chain joins TRBV18 and TRBJ1-1; TRBD1 matches 7 bases. J gave up 6 bases and V 5 bases, and 6 bases lay outside the gene matches. The CDR3 runs to 13 residues. CDR1 and CDR2 from the germline V gene are KGHSH and LQKENI.